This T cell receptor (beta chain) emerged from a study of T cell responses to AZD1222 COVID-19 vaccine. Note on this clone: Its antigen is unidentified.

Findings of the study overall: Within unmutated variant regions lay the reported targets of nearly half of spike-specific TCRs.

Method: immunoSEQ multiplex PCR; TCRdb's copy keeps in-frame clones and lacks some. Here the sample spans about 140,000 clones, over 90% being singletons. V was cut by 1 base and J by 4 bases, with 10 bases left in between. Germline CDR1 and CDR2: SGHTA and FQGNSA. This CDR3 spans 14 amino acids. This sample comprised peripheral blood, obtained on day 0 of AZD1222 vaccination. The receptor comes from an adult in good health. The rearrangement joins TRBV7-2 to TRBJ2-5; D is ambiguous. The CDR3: CASSLGQRPETQYF. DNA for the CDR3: TGTGCCAGCAGCTTAGGGCAGCGCCCAGAGACCCAGTACTTC.